The 27 T cell receptor beta chains reported below all come from one sample, sequenced in a study of cytomegalovirus exposure and HLA in healthy donors. Primers included in the PCR were 60 Vbeta and 13 Jbeta primers. Generated by immunoSEQ multiplex PCR, the TCRdb table keeps only in-frame clones and is missing some. The table includes some 160,000 clones, around 80% detected once. Material for sequencing was PBMCs. The origin of the receptors is a woman in her thirties or forties in good health and CMV-seronegative.

This clone was seen once. V usage is TRBV7-2 and J usage is TRBJ2-1; D perhaps matches TRBD1 (5 bases). CDR3 length equals 13 residues. V was shortened by 3 bases and J by 7 bases, with 10 bases between the two germline ends. CDR1 SGHTA and CDR2 FQGNSA come from the germline V gene. CDR3 sequence reads: CASSFQGWNEQFF. CDR3 bases: TGTGCCAGCAGCTTCCAGGGTTGGAATGAGCAGTTCTTC.

This chain connects TRBV7-2 to TRBJ2-3; D perhaps matches TRBD2 (5 bases). CDR3 length: 15 amino acids. V lost 5 bases and J lost 0, with 12 bases in between. Per the germline V gene, CDR1 is SGHTA and CDR2 is FQGNSA. Written as DNA, the CDR3 is TGTGCCAGCAGCGGAGGTTCTTCTAGCACAGATACGCAGTATTTT. It specifies CASSGGSSSTDTQYF. Drawing the rest from reference TRBV7-2 and TRBJ2-3, the complete variable domain is GAGVSQSPSNKVTEKGKDVELRCDPISGHTALYWYRQSLGQGLEFLIYFQGNSAPDKSGLPSDRFSAERTGGSVSTLTIQRTQQEDSAVYLCASSGGSSSTDTQYFGPGTRLTVL.

V usage is TRBV5-1 and J usage is TRBJ2-2; 7 nucleotides align to TRBD1. With V trimmed by 4 bases and J by 4 bases, 13 bases remained unmatched. This CDR3 has 17 amino acids. Germline lookup yields CDR1 SGHRS and CDR2 YFSETQ. The CDR3 region is CASSQYGETGITGELFF. In DNA, the CDR3 is TGCGCCAGCAGCCAGTACGGTGAGACAGGGATCACCGGGGAGCTGTTTTTT.

The rearrangement joins TRBV6-1 to TRBJ1-5, with D possibly matching TRBD1 (6 bases). This CDR3 is built from 15 residues. V lost 10 bases to trimming and J lost 0 bases, with 16 bases between them. Looked up from germline, CDR1 is MNHNS and CDR2 is SASEGT. CDR3 sequence reads: CATLRQVNSNQPQHF. CDR3 in DNA: TGTGCCACCCTGAGACAGGTTAATAGCAATCAGCCCCAGCATTTT.

The chain combines TRBV28 with TRBJ1-3; D uncertain. Germline V CDR1 and CDR2: MDHEN, SYDVKM. Trimming took 6 bases from V and 8 from J, leaving 17 bases between them. The CDR3 totals 14 residues. The CDR3 DNA sequence: TGTGCCAGCAGGAAAAACTATCGGGTGGACACCATATATTTT. This gives the protein CASRKNYRVDTIYF.

V is TRBV9 and J is TRBJ1-5; D gene ambiguous. The germline CDR1 and CDR2 sequences are SGDLS and YYNGEE. Trimming pared 0 bases from V and 5 bases from J, leaving 9 bases between. The CDR3 is 14 amino acids. Here the CDR3 DNA reads TGTGCCAGCAGCGTAGGTCACAGCCATCAGCCCCAGCATTTT. The encoded protein is CASSVGHSHQPQHF.

This rearrangement joins TRBV7-2 to TRBJ1-5; 8 bases map to TRBD1. The germline V gene has CDR1 SGHTA and CDR2 FQGNSA. The CDR3 consists of 15 residues. With V trimmed by 3 bases and J by 7 bases, 8 bases remained unmatched. The CDR3 loop is CASSFGQGGRQPQHF. The CDR3 DNA reads TGTGCCAGCAGCTTCGGACAGGGCGGGCGACAGCCCCAGCATTTT.

A word on this clone: At one end, the junction sequence differs from germline, possibly due to a read error. This rearrangement joins TRBV7-9 to TRBJ2-7; TRBD2 matches at 10 bases. In germline, CDR1 is SEHNR, CDR2 FQNEAQ (reference sequence). The CDR3 sequence is 18 residues long. CDR3 sequence: CSSSLSSLLAGVSYEQYF. CDR3 sequence (DNA): TGTTCCAGCAGCTTATCTTCGTTGCTAGCGGGAGTTTCCTACGAGCAGTACTTC.

The rearrangement links TRBV28 to TRBJ2-4; D is possibly TRBD1 (6 bases). There are 14 residues in the CDR3. V lost 3 bases to trimming and J lost 6 bases, with 12 bases between them. Germline lookup yields CDR1 MDHEN and CDR2 SYDVKM. The DNA for the CDR3 is TGTGCCAGCAGTTTTCCGGACAGTGGAAACATTCAGTACTTC. Encoded protein: CASSFPDSGNIQYF.

V usage is TRBV10-3 and J usage is TRBJ2-1; the match to TRBD1 covers 8 bases. Per germline, CDR1 ENHRY and CDR2 SYGVKD. The CDR3 loop spans 15 amino acids. V lost 3 bases to trimming and J lost 10 bases; unmatched junction nucleotides: 11. The DNA of the CDR3 is TGTGCCATCAGTGATGGCAGGGGGCAAACGCGGGAGCAGTTCTTC. Residues: CAISDGRGQTREQFF.

The V gene is TRBV11-2, the J gene TRBJ2-1; maybe TRBD2 (5 bases). The CDR3 runs to 14 residues. Germline CDR1 and CDR2: SGHAT and FQNNGV. V shed 1 base and J shed 8 bases, with 12 bases lying between them. In DNA form, the CDR3 reads TGTGCCAGCAGCTTAGTATTTCCCGGGGATGAGCAGTTCTTC. Encoded protein: CASSLVFPGDEQFF.

The rearrangement joins TRBV28 to TRBJ2-2; D not resolved. Per germline, CDR1 MDHEN and CDR2 SYDVKM. The CDR3 contains 13 residues. Trimming left V 10 bases short and J 5 bases short, with 14 bases between. Here the CDR3 reads CATLSVVTGELFF. The CDR3 DNA follows: TGTGCCACCCTGAGTGTGGTGACCGGGGAGCTGTTTTTT.

The gene calls are TRBV6-6 and TRBJ2-4; D is uncertain. CDR3 length: 14 amino acids. The V end lost 1 base, the J end lost 7 bases, and 11 bases lay between the germline ends. Germline V gene lookup returns CDR1 MNHNY and CDR2 SVGAGI (reference sequence). In DNA form, the CDR3 reads TGTGCCAGCAGTTACTATTTTAATACTAACATTCAGTACTTC. This translates into CASSYYFNTNIQYF.

This clone was recorded once. This chain connects TRBV6-6 to TRBJ2-7; 8 bases map to TRBD2. Germline trimming cut 1 base from V and 7 bases from J; bases unmatched to any gene: 6. Germline values: CDR1 MNHNY, CDR2 SVGAGI (reference sequence). The CDR3 runs to 14 residues. The CDR3 reads CASSYYRGGEEQYF. The CDR3 coding sequence is TGTGCCAGCAGTTACTATCGGGGGGGGGAAGAGCAGTACTTC.

The chain joins TRBV11-3 to TRBJ2-7, with 11 positions matching TRBD1. This CDR3 comprises 14 residues. The ends lost 5 bases at V and 3 bases at J; junction bases unmatched: 3. Germline V CDR1 and CDR2: SGHNT, YENEEA. The CDR3 reads CASSRDRGNYEQYF. CDR3 bases: TGTGCCAGCAGCCGGGACAGGGGGAACTACGAGCAGTACTTC.

J is TRBJ1-2 and V is TRBV7-9, with D possibly TRBD1 on 6 matching bases. The CDR3 length is 12 residues. The germline V and J ends were trimmed by 2 bases and 6 bases, with 7 bases remaining between them. Germline lookup yields CDR1 SEHNR and CDR2 FQNEAQ (reference sequence). For the CDR3, the DNA is TGTGCCAGCAGCTTATCAGGGGATGGCTACACCTTC. This gives the protein CASSLSGDGYTF.

This clone has just one count. V and J are TRBV6-1 and TRBJ2-2; D unclear. The CDR3 consists of 15 residues. Germline CDR1 MNHNS, CDR2 SASEGT. Trimming pared 1 base from V and 0 bases from J, leaving 6 bases between. CDR3 bases: TGTGCCAGCAGTGAAGGGAGATCGAACACCGGGGAGCTGTTTTTT. Its translation: CASSEGRSNTGELFF.

This clone has just a few counts. The rearrangement joins TRBV23-1 to TRBJ2-1; TRBD2 agrees at 7 bases. TRBV23-1 is annotated as an ORF whose role is uncertain. V shed 2 bases, J shed 2 bases, and the junction held 9 bases outside the gene matches. The CDR3 runs to 17 residues. CDR3 DNA sequence: TGCGCCAGCAGTCAACACTCGGGGAGGGGTCCCTACAATGAGCAGTTCTTC. This codes for CASSQHSGRGPYNEQFF.

The chain links TRBV5-5 to TRBJ2-1; D unclear. Germline CDR1 reads SGHKS; CDR2 reads YYEKEE (reference sequence). The CDR3 extends over 15 amino acids. V lost 2 bases and J 0 bases, leaving 9 bases between the germline ends. The CDR3: CASSLSVSSYNEQFF. CDR3 nucleotide sequence: TGTGCCAGCAGCTTATCTGTGTCCTCCTACAATGAGCAGTTCTTC.

On this clone: This CDR3 is also generated by other DNA sequences in the sample. The chain carries TRBV7-8 and TRBJ1-2, with 8 positions matching TRBD1. With 5 bases clipped from V and 0 bases from J, the junction kept 11 bases outside the gene matches. This CDR3 contains 17 residues. Germline V gene sequence: CDR1 SGHVS, CDR2 FQNEAQ. The CDR3: CASSPRPGTGANYGYTF. CDR3 sequence (DNA): TGTGCCAGCAGCCCTCGTCCCGGGACAGGAGCTAACTATGGCTACACCTTC.

The chain links TRBV5-4 to TRBJ2-6, with TRBD1 as a possible D gene (6 bases). CDR3 length: 18 amino acids. The germline CDR1 and CDR2 sequences are SGHNT and YYREEE (reference sequence). Trimming shortened V by 4 bases and J by 0 bases, and 17 bases separated the two germline ends. CDR3 amino acids: CASSNLTGTFSGANVLTF. The CDR3 bases are TGTGCCAGCAGCAACCTGACAGGCACCTTCTCTGGGGCCAACGTCCTGACTTTC. The full variable domain, with the rest looked up from reference TRBV5-4 and TRBJ2-6, is ETGVTQSPTHLIKTRGQQVTLRCSSQSGHNTVSWYQQALGQGPQFIFQYYREEENGRGNFPPRFSGLQFPNYSSELNVNALELDDSALYLCASSNLTGTFSGANVLTFGAGSRLTVL.

In its sample, this clone was seen once. The V call is TRBV12-5, the J call TRBJ2-1; 7 nucleotides match TRBD2. The CDR3 consists of 16 residues. With 4 bases clipped from V and 6 bases from J, the junction kept 12 bases outside the gene matches. Germline V CDR1 and CDR2: LGHNT, FRNRAP. CDR3 region: CASGWGGFEASNEQFF. For the CDR3, the DNA is TGTGCTAGTGGTTGGGGGGGATTCGAGGCCTCCAATGAGCAGTTCTTC.

The chain uses TRBV5-1 and TRBJ2-1, with 11 bases aligning to TRBD1. V was clipped by 1 base and J by 5 bases; unmatched bases: 5. CDR1 SGHRS and CDR2 YFSETQ come from the germline V gene. The CDR3 consists of 16 residues. The CDR3 spells CASSLSGTGGNNEQFF. CDR3 DNA sequence: TGCGCCAGCAGCTTGTCCGGGACAGGGGGTAACAATGAGCAGTTCTTC.

This clone was seen a handful of times. The chain has TRBV4-2 and TRBJ1-2; 7 nucleotides agree with TRBD1. The V gene's germline CDR1 is LGHNA and CDR2 YNFKEQ. Trimming removed 1 base from V and 2 bases from J; junction bases left unmatched: 4. The CDR3 sequence is 15 residues long. The CDR3 loop reads CASSQGGTENYGYTF. For the CDR3, the DNA is TGTGCCAGCAGCCAAGGAGGGACAGAAAACTATGGCTACACCTTC.

The chain recombines TRBV5-6 with TRBJ2-7; TRBD2 is a possible D gene (5 bases). The V and J ends lost 0 bases and 1 base respectively, with 8 bases between them. Germline CDR1 and CDR2: SGHDT and YYEEEE. The CDR3 runs 14 residues. As DNA, the CDR3 is TGTGCCAGCAGCTTGGTCTCGGGATCCTACGAGCAGTACTTC. Its translation is CASSLVSGSYEQYF.

A note on this clone: Germline is not matched at one junction end, which may reflect a read error. The chain links TRBV18 to TRBJ1-3; maybe TRBD1 (5 bases). Germline lookup yields CDR1 KGHSH and CDR2 LQKENI. The CDR3 contains 16 residues. CDR3 protein: CASSPPDSRSGNTIYF. CDR3 bases: TGTGCCAGCTCCCCACCCGACAGCAGGTCTGGAAACACCATATATTTT.

V gene TRBV29-1 combines with J gene TRBJ2-5; 9 nucleotides match TRBD2. The V gene end was trimmed by 4 bases and the J gene end by 5 bases; junction bases not matched to a gene: 11. The CDR3 totals 15 residues. Germline lookup yields CDR1 SQVTM and CDR2 ANQGSEA. CDR3 DNA sequence: TGCAGCGTTGGTCTAGCGGGGTTTATTCGGGAGACCCAGTACTTC. This sequence encodes CSVGLAGFIRETQYF.